The clone carrying this T cell receptor (beta chain) occurred a few times. Its cognate antigen is unknown. Flow cytometry had shown expanded CD8+CD57+ cells in the patients chosen for sequencing. The cohort consisted entirely of patients having severe acquired aplastic anemia. Template material for TCR beta VDJ and CDR3 profiling consisted of genomic DNA. TCRdb reprocessed the reads via MiXCR and lists one record per CDR3 protein. Among about 120,000 distinct CDR3 sequences listed, 50% to 60% were seen once. The data were taken from a study of CD8+CD57+ T cells in acquired aplastic anemia. Turning to the study itself: Average DNA yield from sorted CD4+ and CD8+ cells was around 3 ug. Notes on the study in general: A significant difference in CD8+ Simpson's diversity between patients and controls was not found. Patients and controls were found to share twenty-nine CD8+ CDR3 sequences.

CDR3 length: 15 residues. Trimming removed 1 base from V and 4 bases from J; junction bases left unmatched: 6. Germline V gene data show CDR1 as SGHVS and CDR2 as FQNEAQ. The sample consisted of sorted CD4+, CD8+, or CD8+CD57+ T cells (not recorded which) from PBMCs. The rearrangement links TRBV7-8 to TRBJ2-7; 8 bases agree with TRBD2. This receptor was obtained from a human donor with aplastic anemia. The CDR3, as DNA: TGTGCCAGCAGCTTAGAGACCGGGACTAGGTACGAGCAGTACTTC. This translates into CASSLETGTRYEQYF.